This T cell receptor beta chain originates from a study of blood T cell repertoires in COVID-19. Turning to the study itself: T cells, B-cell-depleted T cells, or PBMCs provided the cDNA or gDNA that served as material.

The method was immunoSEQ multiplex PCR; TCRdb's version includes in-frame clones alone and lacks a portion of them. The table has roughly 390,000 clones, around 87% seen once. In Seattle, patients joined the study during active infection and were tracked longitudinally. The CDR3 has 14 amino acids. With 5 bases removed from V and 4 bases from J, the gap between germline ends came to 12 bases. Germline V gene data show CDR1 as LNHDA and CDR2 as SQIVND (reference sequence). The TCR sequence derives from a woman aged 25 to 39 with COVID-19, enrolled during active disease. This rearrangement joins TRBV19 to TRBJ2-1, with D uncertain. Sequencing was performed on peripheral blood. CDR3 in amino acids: CASSLAGQYNEQFF. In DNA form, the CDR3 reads TGTGCCAGTAGTCTCGCAGGCCAATACAATGAGCAGTTCTTC.